The entry below gives a single T cell receptor beta chain sequence along with its context. This sample was taken from a study of blood T cell repertoires in COVID-19. Study context: The cDNA or gDNA used as material had been derived from T cells, B-cell-depleted T cells, or PBMCs.

In the original analysis: The authors estimated nucleated cell counts from reference gene primer amplification. Method: immunoSEQ multiplex PCR; TCRdb's copy keeps in-frame clones and lacks some. V, J and clone size were drawn from that table, and D and trimming were deduced from the DNA. Here the sample spans around 270,000 clones, about 85% being singletons. The J segment lost 4 bases and the V segment lost 10 bases, leaving 9 bases of the junction unmatched. The V gene's germline CDR1 is MDHEN and CDR2 SYDVKM. The CDR3 is made up of 14 amino acids. Sample: peripheral blood. This chain links TRBV28 with TRBJ2-1, with 8 bases lining up with TRBD2. The clonotype originates from a human donor with COVID-19, enrolled during active disease. The donor label of this sample is uncertain. The DNA for the CDR3 is TGTGCCACCCTTCTAGCGGGTTCATACAATGAGCAGTTCTTC. Translated, it gives CATLLAGSYNEQFF.